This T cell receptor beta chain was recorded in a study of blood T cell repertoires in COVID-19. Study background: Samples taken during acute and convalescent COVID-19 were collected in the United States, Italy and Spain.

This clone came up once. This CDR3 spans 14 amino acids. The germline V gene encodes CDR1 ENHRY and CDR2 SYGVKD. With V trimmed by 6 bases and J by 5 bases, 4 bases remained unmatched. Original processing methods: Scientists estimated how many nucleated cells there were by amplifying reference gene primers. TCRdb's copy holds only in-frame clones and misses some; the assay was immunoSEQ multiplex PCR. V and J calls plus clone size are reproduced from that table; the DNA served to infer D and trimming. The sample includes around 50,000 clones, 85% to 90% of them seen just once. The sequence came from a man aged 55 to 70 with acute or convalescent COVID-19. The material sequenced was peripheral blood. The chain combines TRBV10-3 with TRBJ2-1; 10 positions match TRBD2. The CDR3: CAIRTSGTNNEQFF. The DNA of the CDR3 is TGTGCCATCAGAACTAGCGGGACTAACAATGAGCAGTTCTTC.